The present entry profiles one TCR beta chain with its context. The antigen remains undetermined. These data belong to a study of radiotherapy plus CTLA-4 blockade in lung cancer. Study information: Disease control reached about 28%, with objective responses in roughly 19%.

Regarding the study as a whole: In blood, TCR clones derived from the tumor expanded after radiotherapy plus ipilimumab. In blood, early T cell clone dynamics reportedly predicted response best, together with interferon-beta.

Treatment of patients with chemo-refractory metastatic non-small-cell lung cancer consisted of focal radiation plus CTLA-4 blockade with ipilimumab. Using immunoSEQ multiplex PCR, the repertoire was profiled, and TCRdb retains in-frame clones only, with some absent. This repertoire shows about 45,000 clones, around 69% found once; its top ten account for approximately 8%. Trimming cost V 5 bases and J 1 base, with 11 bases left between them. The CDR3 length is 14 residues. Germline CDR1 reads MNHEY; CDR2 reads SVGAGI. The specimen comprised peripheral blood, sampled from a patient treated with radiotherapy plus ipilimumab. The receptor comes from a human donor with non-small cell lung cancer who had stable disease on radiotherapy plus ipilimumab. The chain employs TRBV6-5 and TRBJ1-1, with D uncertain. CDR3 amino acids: CASSPQTPNTEAFF. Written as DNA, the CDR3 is TGTGCCAGCAGTCCTCAGACTCCGAACACTGAAGCTTTCTTT.